This TCR beta chain was found in a study of CD8 T cells in Susac syndrome. Roughly 0.45 to 1 ug RNA was reverse transcribed with random hexamers. Amplification of TCR beta CDR3 used immunoSEQ multiplex PCR across 54 Vbeta and 13 Jbeta. TCRdb reprocessed the immunoSEQ multiplex PCR reads via MiXCR and lists one record per CDR3 protein. The data show 100,000 to 150,000 distinct CDR3 sequences, approximately 94% seen once. TEMRA cells were FACS-enriched, unlike CD8+ and CD4+ T cells, which were negatively isolated. The germline V gene has CDR1 MNHEY and CDR2 SVGEGT. The V gene lost 6 bases and the J gene lost 4 bases, with 7 bases spanning the gap. This CDR3 is 12 amino acids long.

The J gene is TRBJ2-1, the V gene TRBV6-2 or TRBV6-3, with D unclear. Sequencing was carried out using CD4+ T cells from PBMCs. This sequence was found in a human donor with multiple sclerosis. In DNA form, the CDR3 reads TGTGCCAGCAGCCCCTTTTACAATGAGCAGTTCTTC. Its protein is CASSPFYNEQFF.